Listed below are T cell receptor beta chains from one sample, sequenced in a study of T cells in Graves' hyperthyroidism and ophthalmopathy. TCRdb analysed the multiplex PCR reads with MiXCR anew, one entry per CDR3 protein. The sample yields about 420,000 distinct CDR3 sequences, around a sixth seen once. The source material was blood. These receptors originate from a woman under 30 with Graves' hyperthyroidism. Both conserved end residues are trimmed from each CDR3.

V gene: TRBV28
CDR3 protein: ASSFLRDRALSGYGYT

V gene: TRBV11-2
CDR3 protein: ASSPGGGATGTYEQY

V gene: TRBV20-1
CDR3 protein: SARDRGMEY

V gene: TRBV10-1
CDR3 protein: ASSERQGYEQY

V gene: TRBV7-9
CDR3 protein: ASSLVGQANYGYT

V gene: TRBV11-2
CDR3 protein: AGSQTGTGELF

V gene: TRBV20-1
CDR3 protein: SAPLAGVRETQY

V gene: TRBV28
CDR3 protein: ASSLDRGELFDYGYT

V gene: TRBV6-6
CDR3 protein: ASSYNYAGELF

V gene: TRBV6-5
CDR3 protein: ASSSSGTGSNQPQH

V gene: TRBV18
CDR3 protein: ASSPKESGYGYT

V gene: TRBV6-6
CDR3 protein: ASSYRGQANEQF

V gene: TRBV13
CDR3 protein: ASSLAVSGNFREKLF

V gene: TRBV7-9
CDR3 protein: ASGPGTTNNEQF

V gene: TRBV11-3
CDR3 protein: ASSLDRSSYEQY

V gene: TRBV29-1
CDR3 protein: SVRGGISDTQY

V gene: TRBV12-5
CDR3 protein: ASGSGGGGESYNEQF

V gene: TRBV6-1
CDR3 protein: ASGRSQGAGNTIY